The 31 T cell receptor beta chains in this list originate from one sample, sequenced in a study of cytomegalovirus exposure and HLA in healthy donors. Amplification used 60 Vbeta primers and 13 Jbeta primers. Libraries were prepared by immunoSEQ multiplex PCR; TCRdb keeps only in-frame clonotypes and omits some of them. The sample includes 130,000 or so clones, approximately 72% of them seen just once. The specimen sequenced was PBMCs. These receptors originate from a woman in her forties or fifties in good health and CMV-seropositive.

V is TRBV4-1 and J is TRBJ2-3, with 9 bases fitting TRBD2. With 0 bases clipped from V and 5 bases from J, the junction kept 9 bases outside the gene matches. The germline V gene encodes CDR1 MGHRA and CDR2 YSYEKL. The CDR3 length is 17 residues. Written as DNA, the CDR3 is TGCGCCAGCAGCCAAGATCTTGGCGGGGGGGCTTTAGATACGCAGTATTTT. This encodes CASSQDLGGGALDTQYF.

CDR3 nucleotide sequence: TGTGCCAGCAGCAAAACCGGGGGGGGGCAAGGCTACACCTTC. It codes for CASSKTGGGQGYTF. The V gene is TRBV27, the J gene TRBJ1-2; D might be TRBD1 (6 bases). Germline V gene data show CDR1 as MNHEY and CDR2 as SMNVEV (reference sequence). V dropped 6 bases and J dropped 8 bases, with 19 bases sitting between them. The CDR3 has 14 residues.

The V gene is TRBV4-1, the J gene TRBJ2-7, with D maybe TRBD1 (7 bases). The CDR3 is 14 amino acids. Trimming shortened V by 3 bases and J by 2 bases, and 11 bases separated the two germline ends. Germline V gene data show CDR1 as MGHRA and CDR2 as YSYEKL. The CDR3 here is CASSQEGQTYEQYF. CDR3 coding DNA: TGCGCCAGCAGCCAGGAGGGACAGACCTACGAGCAGTACTTC.

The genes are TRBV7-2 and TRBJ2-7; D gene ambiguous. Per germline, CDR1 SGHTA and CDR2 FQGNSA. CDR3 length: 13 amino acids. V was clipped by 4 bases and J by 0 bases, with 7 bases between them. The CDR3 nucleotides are TGTGCCAGCAGCTCCACTTTCTCCTACGAGCAGTACTTC. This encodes CASSSTFSYEQYF. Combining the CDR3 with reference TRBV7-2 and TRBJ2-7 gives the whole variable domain GAGVSQSPSNKVTEKGKDVELRCDPISGHTALYWYRQSLGQGLEFLIYFQGNSAPDKSGLPSDRFSAERTGGSVSTLTIQRTQQEDSAVYLCASSSTFSYEQYFGPGTRLTVT.

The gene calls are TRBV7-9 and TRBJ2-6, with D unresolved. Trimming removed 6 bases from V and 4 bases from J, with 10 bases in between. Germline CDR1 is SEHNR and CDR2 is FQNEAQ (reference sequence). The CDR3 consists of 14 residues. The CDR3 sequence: CASSSGSGANVLTF. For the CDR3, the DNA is TGTGCCAGCAGTTCAGGATCCGGGGCCAACGTCCTGACTTTC.

CDR3 in DNA: TGTGCCAGCAGCCCCTCGACAGGGAACGGAGAGACCCAGTACTTC. Amino acid sequence: CASSPSTGNGETQYF. The V and J genes are TRBV5-4 and TRBJ2-5; 7 bases line up with TRBD1. CDR1 and CDR2 (germline): SGHNT, YYREEE (reference sequence). Trimming at V came to 4 bases and at J to 4 bases, leaving 10 bases not matched to a gene. The CDR3 has 15 amino acids.

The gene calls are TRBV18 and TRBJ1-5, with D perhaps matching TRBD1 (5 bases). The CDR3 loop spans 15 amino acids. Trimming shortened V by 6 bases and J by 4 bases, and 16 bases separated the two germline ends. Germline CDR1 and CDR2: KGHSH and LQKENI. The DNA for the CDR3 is TGTGCCAGCTCCCCTCAGGGTGCGATGAATCAGCCCCAGCATTTT. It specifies CASSPQGAMNQPQHF. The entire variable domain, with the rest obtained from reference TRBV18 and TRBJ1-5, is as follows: NAGVMQNPRHLVRRRGQEARLRCSPMKGHSHVYWYRQLPEEGLKFMVYLQKENIIDESGMPKERFSAEFPKEGPSILRIQQVVRGDSAAYFCASSPQGAMNQPQHFGDGTRLSIL.

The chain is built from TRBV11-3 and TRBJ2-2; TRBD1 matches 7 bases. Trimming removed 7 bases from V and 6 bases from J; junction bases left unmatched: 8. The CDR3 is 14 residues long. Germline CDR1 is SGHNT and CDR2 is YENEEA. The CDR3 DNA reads TGTGCCAGCACCATAGTGCAGGGGGCCGGGGAGCTGTTTTTT. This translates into CASTIVQGAGELFF.

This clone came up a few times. CDR3 nucleotide sequence: TGTGCCAGCAGCTTGGCTGGGGAGAGCTCCTACAATGAGCAGTTCTTC. This gives the protein CASSLAGESSYNEQFF. The chain joins TRBV5-6 to TRBJ2-1; D is perhaps TRBD2 (5 bases). The CDR3 is made up of 16 amino acids. Germline values: CDR1 SGHDT, CDR2 YYEEEE. Trimming took 0 bases from V and 0 from J, leaving 10 bases between them.

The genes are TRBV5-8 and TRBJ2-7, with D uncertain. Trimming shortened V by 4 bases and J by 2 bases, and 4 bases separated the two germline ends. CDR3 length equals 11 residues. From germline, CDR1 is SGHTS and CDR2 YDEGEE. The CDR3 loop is CASSPTYEQYF. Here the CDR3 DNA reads TGTGCCAGCAGCCCAACCTACGAGCAGTACTTC.

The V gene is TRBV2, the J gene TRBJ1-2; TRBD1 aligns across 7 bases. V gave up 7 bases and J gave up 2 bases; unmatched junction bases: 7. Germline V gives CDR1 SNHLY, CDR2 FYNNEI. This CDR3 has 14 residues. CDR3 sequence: CASTRDRTNYGYTF. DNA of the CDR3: TGTGCCAGCACCAGGGACAGAACGAACTATGGCTACACCTTC. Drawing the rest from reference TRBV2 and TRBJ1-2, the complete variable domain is EPEVTQTPSHQVTQMGQEVILRCVPISNHLYFYWYRQILGQKVEFLVSFYNNEISEKSEIFDDQFSVERPDGSNFTLKIRSTKLEDSAMYFCASTRDRTNYGYTFGSGTRLTVV.

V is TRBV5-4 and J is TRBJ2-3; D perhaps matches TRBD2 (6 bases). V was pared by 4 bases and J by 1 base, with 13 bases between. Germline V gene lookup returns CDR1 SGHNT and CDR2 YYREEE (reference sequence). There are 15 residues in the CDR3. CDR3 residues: CASSPPGGGTDTQYF. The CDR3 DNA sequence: TGTGCCAGCAGCCCCCCAGGCGGGGGCACAGATACGCAGTATTTT.

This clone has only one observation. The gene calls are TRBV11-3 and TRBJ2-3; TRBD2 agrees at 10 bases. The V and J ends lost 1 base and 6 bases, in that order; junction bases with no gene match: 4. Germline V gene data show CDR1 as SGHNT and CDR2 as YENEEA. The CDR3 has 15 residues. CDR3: CASSLGLAGADTQYF. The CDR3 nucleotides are TGTGCCAGCAGCTTAGGTCTAGCGGGAGCTGATACGCAGTATTTT.

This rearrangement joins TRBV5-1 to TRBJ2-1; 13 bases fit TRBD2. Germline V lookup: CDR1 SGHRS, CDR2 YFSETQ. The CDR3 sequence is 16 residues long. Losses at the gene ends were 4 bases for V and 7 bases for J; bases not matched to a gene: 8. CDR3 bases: TGCGCCAGCAGCATTCCGGGACTAGCGGGAACGAATGAGCAGTTCTTC. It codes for CASSIPGLAGTNEQFF.

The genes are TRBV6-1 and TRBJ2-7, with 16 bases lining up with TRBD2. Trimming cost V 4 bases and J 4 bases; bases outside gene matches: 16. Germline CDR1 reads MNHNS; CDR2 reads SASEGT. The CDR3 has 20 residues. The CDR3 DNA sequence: TGTGCCAGCAGTGCCCGGCATACCCCGGGACTAGCGGGAGGGGGGTACGAGCAGTACTTC. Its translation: CASSARHTPGLAGGGYEQYF.

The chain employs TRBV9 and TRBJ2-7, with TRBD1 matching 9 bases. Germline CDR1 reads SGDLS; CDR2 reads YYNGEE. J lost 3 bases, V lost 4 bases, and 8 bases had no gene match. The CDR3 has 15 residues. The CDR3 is CASSPEDRGGYEQYF. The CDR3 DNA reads TGTGCCAGCAGCCCGGAGGACAGGGGCGGCTACGAGCAGTACTTC.

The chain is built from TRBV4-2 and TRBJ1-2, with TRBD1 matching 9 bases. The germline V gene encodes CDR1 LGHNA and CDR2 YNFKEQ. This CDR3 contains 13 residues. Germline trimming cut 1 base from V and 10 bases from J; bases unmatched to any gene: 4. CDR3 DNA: TGTGCCAGCAGCCAAGTAAGGGACAGGGCCTACACCTTC. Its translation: CASSQVRDRAYTF.

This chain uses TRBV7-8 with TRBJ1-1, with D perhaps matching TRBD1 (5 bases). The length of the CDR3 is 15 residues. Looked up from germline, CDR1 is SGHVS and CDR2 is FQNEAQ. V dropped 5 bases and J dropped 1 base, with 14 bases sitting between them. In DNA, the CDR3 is TGTGCCAGCAGCCCAAGCGGGACGGAGAACACTGAAGCTTTCTTT. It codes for CASSPSGTENTEAFF.

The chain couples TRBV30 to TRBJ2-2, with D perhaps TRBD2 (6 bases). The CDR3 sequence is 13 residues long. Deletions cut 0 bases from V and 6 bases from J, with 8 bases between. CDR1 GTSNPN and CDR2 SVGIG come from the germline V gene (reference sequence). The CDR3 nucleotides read TGTGCCTGGAGTGTACGGGGGTCCGGGGAGCTGTTTTTT. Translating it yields CAWSVRGSGELFF.

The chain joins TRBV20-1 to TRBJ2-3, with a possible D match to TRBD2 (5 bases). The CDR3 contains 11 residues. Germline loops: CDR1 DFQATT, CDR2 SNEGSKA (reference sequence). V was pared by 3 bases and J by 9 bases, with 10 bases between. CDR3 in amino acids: CSASIATTQYF. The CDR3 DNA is TGCAGTGCTAGTATAGCGACGACGCAGTATTTT.

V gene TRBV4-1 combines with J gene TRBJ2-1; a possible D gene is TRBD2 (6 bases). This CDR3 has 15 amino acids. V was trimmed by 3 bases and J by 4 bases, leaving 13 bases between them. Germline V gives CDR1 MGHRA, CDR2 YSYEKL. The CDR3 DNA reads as TGCGCCAGCAGCCATCTGGGGGACTCTTACAATGAGCAGTTCTTC. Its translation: CASSHLGDSYNEQFF.

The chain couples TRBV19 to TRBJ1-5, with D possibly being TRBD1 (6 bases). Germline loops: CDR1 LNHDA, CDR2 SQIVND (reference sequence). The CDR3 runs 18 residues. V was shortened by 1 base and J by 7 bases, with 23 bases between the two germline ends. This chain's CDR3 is CASSIVYEGRGLRQPQHF. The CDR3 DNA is TGTGCCAGTAGTATAGTGTATGAGGGCAGGGGCTTACGGCAGCCCCAGCATTTT.

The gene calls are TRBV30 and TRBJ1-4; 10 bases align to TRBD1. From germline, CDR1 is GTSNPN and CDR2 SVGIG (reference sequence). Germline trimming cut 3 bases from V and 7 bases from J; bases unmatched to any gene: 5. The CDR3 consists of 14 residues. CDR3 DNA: TGTGCCTGGAGGCGGACAGGGGGGCGTGAAAAACTGTTTTTT. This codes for CAWRRTGGREKLFF.

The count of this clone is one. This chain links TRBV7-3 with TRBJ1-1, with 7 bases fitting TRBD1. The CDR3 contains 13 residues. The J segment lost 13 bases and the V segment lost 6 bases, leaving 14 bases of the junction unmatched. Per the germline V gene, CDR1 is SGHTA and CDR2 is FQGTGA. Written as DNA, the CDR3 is TGTGCCAGCAGAGCTTATGGGTCAGGGGGTTTTTTCTTT. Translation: CASRAYGSGGFFF.

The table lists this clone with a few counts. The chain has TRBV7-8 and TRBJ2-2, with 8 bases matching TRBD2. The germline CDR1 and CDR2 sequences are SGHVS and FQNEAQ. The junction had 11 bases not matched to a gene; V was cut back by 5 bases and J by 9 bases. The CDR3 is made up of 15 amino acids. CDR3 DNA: TGTGCCAGCAGCCCCCGGGGAGGACTAGCCCGGGAGCTGTTTTTT. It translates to CASSPRGGLARELFF.

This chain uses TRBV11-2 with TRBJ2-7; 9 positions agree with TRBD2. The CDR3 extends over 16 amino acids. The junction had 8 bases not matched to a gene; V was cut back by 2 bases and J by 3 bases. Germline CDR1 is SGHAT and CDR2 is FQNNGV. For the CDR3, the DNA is TGTGCCAGCAGCTTAAACGCGCTAGCGGGGCTCTACGAGCAGTACTTC. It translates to CASSLNALAGLYEQYF.

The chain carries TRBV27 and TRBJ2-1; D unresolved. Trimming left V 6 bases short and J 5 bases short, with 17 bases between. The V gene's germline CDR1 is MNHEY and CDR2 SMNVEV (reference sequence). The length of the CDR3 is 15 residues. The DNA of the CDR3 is TGTGCCAGCAGCAAAGACACGGTCTACAACAATGAGCAGTTCTTC. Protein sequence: CASSKDTVYNNEQFF.

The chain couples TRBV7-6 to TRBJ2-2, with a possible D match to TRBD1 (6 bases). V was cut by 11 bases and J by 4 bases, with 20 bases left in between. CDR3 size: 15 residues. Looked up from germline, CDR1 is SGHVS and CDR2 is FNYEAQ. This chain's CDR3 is CASSLGARSTGELFF. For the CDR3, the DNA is TGTGCCTCCTCCTTGGGGGCGCGGAGCACCGGGGAGCTGTTTTTT.

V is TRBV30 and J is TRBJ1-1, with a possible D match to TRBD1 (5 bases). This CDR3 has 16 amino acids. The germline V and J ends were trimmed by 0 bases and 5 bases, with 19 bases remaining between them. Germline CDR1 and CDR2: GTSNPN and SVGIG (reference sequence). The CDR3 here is CAWSVAGVMMRTEAFF. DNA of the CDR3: TGTGCCTGGAGTGTTGCGGGGGTTATGATGAGAACTGAAGCTTTCTTT.

The DNA for the CDR3 is TGTGCCAGCAGCTTGCAGGGCCCCGTCTATGGCTACACCTTC. This encodes CASSLQGPVYGYTF. The V and J genes are TRBV5-4 and TRBJ1-2; TRBD1 is a possible D gene (5 bases). V was pared by 1 base and J by 4 bases, with 11 bases between. Germline CDR1 and CDR2: SGHNT and YYREEE (reference sequence). There are 14 residues in the CDR3.

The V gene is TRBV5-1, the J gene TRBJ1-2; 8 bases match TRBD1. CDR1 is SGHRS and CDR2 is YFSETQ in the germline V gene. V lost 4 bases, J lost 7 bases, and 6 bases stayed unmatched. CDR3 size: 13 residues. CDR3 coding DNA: TGCGCCAGCAGCCCGGACAGGGCAAGTGGCTACACCTTC. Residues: CASSPDRASGYTF.